One TCR beta chain is described in this entry. Its antigen is not identified. This sample is drawn from a study of T cell responses to AZD1222 COVID-19 vaccine. Points from the study as a whole: White British people made up most donors, females outnumbered males, and clonal diversity was possibly underestimated. Vaccine-related CD4 TCRs covered spike, predominating at 160-218 and 743-854. Repertoires were obtained solely post-peak T cell response.

The repertoire was sequenced with immunoSEQ multiplex PCR; TCRdb's copy has only in-frame clones and lacks some. This table holds about 110,000 clones, about 92% found once. The CDR3 contains 17 residues. The V end was cut by 3 bases, the J end by 1 base, with 17 bases between. From germline, CDR1 is SGDLS and CDR2 YYNGEE. This sequence originates from an adult in good health. The sequencing used peripheral blood, collected on day 0 of MenACWY control vaccination. V is TRBV9 and J is TRBJ2-1; D possibly corresponds to TRBD1 (7 bases). CDR3 sequence reads: CASSAHQGGPSYNEQFF. Written as DNA, the CDR3 is TGTGCCAGCAGCGCACATCAGGGGGGCCCTTCCTACAATGAGCAGTTCTTC. Supplemented by reference TRBV9 and TRBJ2-1, the full variable domain reads DSGVTQTPKHLITATGQRVTLRCSPRSGDLSVYWYQQSLDQGLQFLIQYYNGEERAKGNILERFSAQQFPDLHSELNLSSLELGDSALYFCASSAHQGGPSYNEQFFGPGTRLTVL.